The 17 T cell receptor beta chains below were found in one sample sequenced in a study of tumor-infiltrating lymphocytes in primary liver carcinoma. Total RNA (approximately 500 ng) served as template for TCR beta cDNA synthesis primed by a constant-region primer. The TCR beta library was amplified through three nested multiplex PCR rounds in a modified ARM-PCR procedure. The first two PCR rounds used TRBV1-TRBV30 forward primers with a C-beta reverse primer, nine to eleven cycles each. TCRdb re-derived calls from the multiplex PCR reads in MiXCR, one entry per CDR3 protein. The sample carries roughly 25,000 distinct CDR3 sequences, about three quarters recorded once. The tissue used was unsorted bulk material of 20-30 mg. RNA and DNA were co-extracted from it with the AllPrep DNA/RNA mini kit. The specimen sequenced was liver tumor tissue from sampling region 3. Subset here: tumor region T3, left-lateral pole. Receptors originate from a man in his forties or fifties with primary liver carcinoma and hepatitis B virus infection.

Details on this clonotype: The CDR3 carries no conserved terminal phenylalanine or tryptophan, so it likely arises from a read error. The rearrangement joins TRBV2 to TRBJ1-3; no clear D gene. With 7 bases removed from V and 0 bases from J, the gap between germline ends came to 19 bases. The length of the CDR3 is 17 residues. CDR1 is SNHLY, CDR2 FYNNEI, per germline. CDR3 residues: CASNGVPGFDSGNTIYS. The DNA for the CDR3 is TGTGCCAGCAACGGAGTTCCAGGCTTTGACTCTGGAAACACCATATATTCT.

For this clonotype: The junction shows a germline mismatch at one end, possibly a read error. The V call is TRBV12-5, the J call TRBJ2-2; TRBD2 might be the D (6 bases). The germline V gene has CDR1 LGHNT and CDR2 FRNRAP. CDR3 length equals 16 residues. The CDR3 loop is CASGVERVSGTGEMFF. The CDR3 bases are TGTGCTAGTGGTGTGGAGCGGGTATCAGGCACCGGGGAGATGTTTTTT. The full variable domain, completed using reference TRBV12-5 and TRBJ2-2, is DARVTQTPRHKVTEMGQEVTMRCQPILGHNTVFWYRQTMMQGLELLAYFRNRAPLDDSGMPKDRFSAEMPDATLATLKIQPSEPRDSAVYFCASGVERVSGTGEMFFGEGSRLTVL.

This clonotype has only one observation. The V and J genes are TRBV6-5 and TRBJ2-1; 10 nucleotides line up with TRBD2. The V segment lost 6 bases and the J segment 5 bases; nucleotides outside the gene matches: 7. CDR3 size: 15 residues. Germline CDR1 and CDR2: MNHEY and SVGAGI. The CDR3 DNA sequence: TGTGCCAGCAGCACACTAGCGGGAATGGACAATGAGCAGTTCTTC. Protein: CASSTLAGMDNEQFF.

To note about this clonotype: The junction departs from the called germline gene at one end, perhaps through a read error. The V call is TRBV11-2, the J call TRBJ2-2; D perhaps matches TRBD2 (6 bases). Germline lookup yields CDR1 SGHAT and CDR2 FQNNGV. The CDR3 is 17 amino acids. This chain's CDR3 is CASNSTLGGANTRELFF. CDR3 in DNA: TGTGCCAGCAACTCAACATTAGGAGGGGCGAACACCCGGGAGCTGTTTTTT.

With regard to this clonotype: Here the CDR3 omits its conserved ending phenylalanine or tryptophan, so a read error is the likely source. It is unclear where the CDR3 begins or ends on the DNA, so no DNA is shown, and the CDR3 is as TCRdb lists it. This chain links TRBV4-3 with TRBJ2-7; TRBD1 is the table's D call, not checked against the DNA. The CDR3 length equals 16 residues, ends included. Per germline, CDR1 LGHNA and CDR2 YSLEER. The chain's CDR3 is CTSSQDLGRTPYEQCL.

This clonotype has only one observation. The junction differs from germline at one of its ends, possibly a read error. The V call is TRBV28, the J call TRBJ2-1; a possible D gene is TRBD2 (5 bases). This CDR3 is 15 amino acids long. In germline, CDR1 is MDHEN, CDR2 SYDVKM. This CDR3 reads CASNLLGEGRSEQFF. CDR3 nucleotides: TGTGCCAGCAATTTATTGGGAGAGGGTCGCAGTGAGCAGTTCTTC.

Of note for this clonotype: An end of the junction does not agree with germline; a read error may underlie this. The rearrangement joins TRBV11-2 to TRBJ2-5; 8 positions match TRBD2. This CDR3 has 16 residues. Germline values: CDR1 SGHAT, CDR2 FQNNGV. CDR3 nucleotides: TGTGCCAGCGGCCGAACTCCTGGCGGGAGGAAAGAGACCCAGTACTTT. It specifies CASGRTPGGRKETQYF.

This clonotype was observed a single time. This chain links TRBV6-2 or TRBV6-3 with TRBJ2-1; no definite D call. This CDR3 spans 11 amino acids. The V gene's germline CDR1 is MNHEY and CDR2 SVGEGT. The CDR3 coding sequence is TGTGTCAGTAGTTACTACAATGAGCAGTTCTTC. Amino acid sequence: CVSSYYNEQFF.

A word on this clonotype: A much larger clonotype is one base distant, so this may be a read error. This chain links TRBV6-1 with TRBJ2-2, with D perhaps assigned TRBD1 or TRBD2 (5 bases each). Germline V lookup: CDR1 MNHNS, CDR2 SASEGT. CDR3 length: 15 residues. Trimming took off 11 bases at V and 4 bases at J, with 20 bases between the two ends. The CDR3 loop is CADSDGSGGTGELFF. In nucleotides, the CDR3 is TGTGCCGACAGTGATGGGTCCGGAGGCACCGGGGAGCTGTTTTTT.

A remark on this clonotype: In this CDR3 the conserved last residue, phenylalanine or tryptophan, is missing, so a read error is likely. The chain combines TRBV6-5 with TRBJ2-1, with D unclear. CDR3 length equals 15 residues. From germline, CDR1 is MNHEY and CDR2 SVGAGI. V lost 2 bases, J lost 8 bases, and 16 bases lay in between. The CDR3 DNA sequence: TGTGCCAGCAGTTACGGAAGCAACTTTAACGATGAGCAGTTCCTC. Protein: CASSYGSNFNDEQFL.

Remarks on this clonotype: A junction end diverges from the germline sequence, so it may reflect a read error. CDR3 nucleotides: TGTGCCAGGAGCCAAGTAAGCCGGTTAGCGGGAGCCTACGACCAGTACTTC. It is translated as CARSQVSRLAGAYDQYF. This rearrangement joins TRBV4-2 to TRBJ2-7, with 9 bases matching TRBD2. This CDR3 region has 17 residues. Germline CDR1 and CDR2: LGHNA and YNFKEQ.

As regards this clonotype: Germline and junction disagree at one end, which may indicate a read error. In nucleotides, the CDR3 is TGTGCCAGTAGCTTCCCTATACTGGACAGAGTAACCCCTGGAAACACCATATATTTT. Translating it yields CASSFPILDRVTPGNTIYF. The rearrangement joins TRBV5-6 to TRBJ1-3, with D possibly matching TRBD1 (6 bases). Germline lookup yields CDR1 SGHDT and CDR2 YYEEEE. The CDR3 contains 19 residues.

This clonotype is termed medium-sized. V gene TRBV12-3 or TRBV12-4 combines with J gene TRBJ2-5, with D hard to call. This CDR3 has 14 residues. Deletions cut 5 bases from V and 0 bases from J, with 10 bases between. CDR3 DNA sequence: TGTGCCAGCAGTATCCCAATGTACCAAGAGACCCAGTACTTC. Translated: CASSIPMYQETQYF.

V gene TRBV6-2 or TRBV6-3 combines with J gene TRBJ2-7, with D perhaps TRBD1 (5 bases). Germline assignment: CDR1 MNHEY and CDR2 SVGEGT. The CDR3 is 15 amino acids. V lost 4 bases, J lost 7 bases, and 20 bases lay in between. This CDR3 reads CASSFNLVAGSEQYF. The DNA for the CDR3 is TGTGCCAGCAGTTTTAACCTAGTAGCAGGGTCGGAGCAGTACTTC.

The CDR3 reads CASTPTEGVYSNQPQHF. The CDR3 DNA is TGTGCCAGTACCCCTACAGAAGGGGTGTATAGCAATCAGCCCCAGCATTTT. V is TRBV6-2 or TRBV6-3 and J is TRBJ1-5; D may be TRBD1 (5 bases). The germline V and J ends were trimmed by 9 bases and 0 bases, with 21 bases remaining between them. The germline V gene encodes CDR1 MNHEY and CDR2 SVGEGT. CDR3 length equals 17 residues.

About this clonotype itself: An end of the junction does not agree with germline; a read error may underlie this. V and J are TRBV12-3 or TRBV12-4 and TRBJ2-7; the D is unclear. This CDR3 is built from 16 residues. CDR3 sequence: CASSLLGIGSSYEQYF. CDR3 nucleotide sequence: TGTGCAAGCAGTTTATTAGGCATCGGTAGCTCCTACGAGCAGTACTTC.

Worth noting for this clonotype: Germline is not matched at one junction end, which may reflect a read error. V usage is TRBV12-3 or TRBV12-4 and J usage is TRBJ2-7, with D unresolved. The CDR3 totals 16 residues. CDR3 nucleotides: TGTGCCAGTAGTTTAATAGGCTCCAGTAGCTCCTACGAGCAATACTTC. It codes for CASSLIGSSSSYEQYF.